These 19 T cell receptor beta chains were sequenced from one sample in a study of blood T cells in healthy people across ages. A second PCR of roughly 6 to 12 cycles used a sample-barcoded 5' primer and a J-beta primer mix. TCRdb redid the calling of the 5' RACE reads with MiXCR, one entry per CDR3 protein. The sample has about 1.5 million distinct CDR3 sequences; around 40% are singletons. The sample consisted of blood. These receptors all stem from a woman aged 18-35 years in good health.

This clonotype showed up just a few times. The V call is TRBV29-1, the J call TRBJ2-4; TRBD1 agrees at 10 bases. The J call may be incorrect, as the DNA end agrees better with TRBJ2-7. The CDR3 has 13 amino acids. The germline V gene has CDR1 SQVTM and CDR2 ANQGSEA. CDR3 loop: CSVSGTGDPEQYF. The CDR3 coding sequence is TGCAGCGTTTCCGGGACAGGGGATCCCGAGCAGTACTTC.

The chain combines TRBV2 with TRBJ2-1, with D unclear. V lost 4 bases to trimming and J lost 8 bases, with 9 bases between them. CDR3 length: 12 residues. The germline gives CDR1 SNHLY, CDR2 FYNNEI. The CDR3, as DNA: TGTGCCAGCAGTGCGGGTTTTGATGAGCAGTTCTTC. Translated: CASSAGFDEQFF.

The CDR3 DNA sequence: TGTGCCAGCAGTGAGGACACAGAGACCCAGTACTTC. Translation gives CASSEDTETQYF. The V and J genes are TRBV6-5 and TRBJ2-5; D is perhaps TRBD1 (5 bases). The V gene's germline CDR1 is MNHEY and CDR2 SVGAGI. The CDR3 is made up of 12 amino acids. V was clipped by 5 bases and J by 4 bases, with 8 bases between them.

To note about this clonotype: Since a much larger clone is just one base distant, this may be a read error. The rearrangement joins TRBV7-8 to TRBJ2-5; TRBD2 matches at 10 bases. This CDR3 spans 18 amino acids. J gave up 11 bases and V 1 base, and 19 bases lay outside the gene matches. In germline, CDR1 is SGHVS, CDR2 FQNEAQ. CDR3 region: CASSLGLPGLANYNEQYF. CDR3 bases: TGTGCCAGCAGCTTAGGGCTTCCGGGACTAGCGAACTACAATGAGCAGTACTTC.

V usage is TRBV10-3 and J usage is TRBJ1-2; D gene uncertain. V lost 10 bases and J lost 4, with 16 bases in between. CDR1 is ENHRY and CDR2 is SYGVKD in the germline V gene. This CDR3 contains 13 residues. CDR3 nucleotides: TGTGCCACCTATATGGCAGCCGCCTATGGCTACACCTTC. Its translation: CATYMAAAYGYTF.

This chain joins TRBV7-2 and TRBJ2-7; tentative D call: TRBD1 (6 bases). The CDR3 sequence is 13 residues long. Trimming shortened V by 5 bases and J by 2 bases, and 10 bases separated the two germline ends. CDR1 and CDR2 from the germline V gene are SGHTA and FQGNSA. The CDR3, as DNA: TGTGCCAGCAGCGTGGACAGACCCTACGAGCAGTACTTC. It codes for CASSVDRPYEQYF.

V is TRBV20-1 and J is TRBJ2-7, with TRBD2 as a possible D gene (6 bases). The CDR3 is 14 amino acids. CDR1 is DFQATT and CDR2 is SNEGSKA in the germline V gene (reference sequence). V shed 2 bases and J shed 7 bases, with 18 bases lying between them. DNA for the CDR3: TGCAGTGCTAGAAGGCTAGCGCGTAACAATGAGCAGTACTTC. This translates into CSARRLARNNEQYF.

As concerns this clonotype: This may come from a read error, since a much larger clone is one base off. The rearrangement links TRBV12-3 or TRBV12-4 to TRBJ1-2; D is unresolved. This CDR3 contains 12 residues. V was trimmed by 6 bases and J by 11 bases, leaving 16 bases between them. The CDR3 reads CASRYTGPSYTF. DNA for the CDR3: TGTGCCAGCAGGTATACCGGGCCCTCATACACCTTC.

The chain combines TRBV20-1 with TRBJ2-1; 11 bases are a match to TRBD2. Trimming took 2 bases from V and 4 from J; bases not matched to a gene: 4. Germline values: CDR1 DFQATT, CDR2 SNEGSKA (reference sequence). This CDR3 is built from 15 residues. The chain's CDR3 is CSARRLAGIYNEQFF. The CDR3 nucleotides read TGCAGTGCTAGACGACTAGCGGGGATATACAATGAGCAGTTCTTC.

A note on this clonotype: A read error may produce the germline difference seen at one junction end. The chain employs TRBV7-7 and TRBJ2-1; 8 bases are shared with TRBD2. CDR1 and CDR2 from the germline V gene are SSHAT and FNYEAQ (reference sequence). There are 13 residues in the CDR3. The CDR3 spells CASSPERGWKQFF. The CDR3, as DNA: TGTGCTAGCAGCCCTGAGCGGGGGTGGAAGCAGTTCTTC.

In its sample, this clonotype was seen many times. V usage is TRBV29-1 and J usage is TRBJ2-3, with TRBD2 matching 14 bases. The CDR3 spans 15 residues. V gave up 3 bases and J gave up 5 bases; unmatched junction bases: 4. The germline V gene has CDR1 SQVTM and CDR2 ANQGSEA. CDR3 amino acids: CSVEGLAGVVDTQYF. In DNA form, the CDR3 reads TGCAGCGTTGAGGGACTAGCGGGAGTTGTAGATACGCAGTATTTT.

J is TRBJ1-1 and V is TRBV7-8, with D unclear. Germline CDR1 SGHVS, CDR2 FQNEAQ. The ends were cut back, 1 base at V and 0 bases at J, with 18 bases in the middle. CDR3 size: 18 residues. CDR3 protein: CASSLVVPGRRMNTEAFF. Here the CDR3 DNA reads TGTGCCAGCAGCTTAGTTGTACCGGGGAGACGCATGAACACTGAAGCTTTCTTT.

The J gene is TRBJ2-7, the V gene TRBV5-1, with a tentative D call TRBD1 (5 bases). V lost 0 bases, J lost 3 bases, and 13 bases lay in between. The CDR3 is 15 amino acids. CDR1 is SGHRS, CDR2 YFSETQ, per germline. CDR3 sequence: CASSLGAARGYEQYF. The CDR3 nucleotides read TGCGCCAGCAGCTTGGGTGCGGCTAGGGGCTACGAGCAGTACTTC.

This clonotype has more than one count but fewer than ten. The chain links TRBV27 to TRBJ1-2, with 12 bases lining up with TRBD1. Trimming cost V 6 bases and J 2 bases; bases outside gene matches: 7. This CDR3 contains 16 residues. CDR1 MNHEY and CDR2 SMNVEV come from the germline V gene (reference sequence). In nucleotides, the CDR3 is TGTGCCAGCAGAGAGGCCGGGACAGGGGGCAACTATGGCTACACCTTC. Protein product: CASREAGTGGNYGYTF.

There are a few counts of this clonotype. The J gene is TRBJ1-4, the V gene TRBV12-3 or TRBV12-4; D perhaps matches TRBD1 (6 bases). The CDR3 extends over 11 amino acids. Trimming left V 11 bases short and J 4 bases short, with 8 bases between. The CDR3 protein is CASDSNEKLFF. The CDR3 DNA reads TGTGCCTCGGACAGTAATGAAAAACTGTTTTTT.

This clonotype was observed a few times. This chain joins TRBV7-9 and TRBJ2-3; TRBD2 aligns across 7 bases. V was pared by 3 bases and J by 0 bases, with 12 bases of the junction left unmatched. Looked up from germline, CDR1 is SEHNR and CDR2 is FQNEAQ (reference sequence). The CDR3 contains 18 residues. CDR3 amino acids: CASSFLGSAGESTDTQYF. The CDR3 DNA follows: TGTGCCAGCAGCTTTTTGGGTTCTGCGGGGGAGAGCACAGATACGCAGTATTTT.

This clonotype was seen a few times. The V gene is TRBV29-1, the J gene TRBJ2-7, with D uncertain. Germline lookup yields CDR1 SQVTM and CDR2 ANQGSEA. Trimming took 4 bases from V and 2 from J, leaving 9 bases between them. The CDR3 is 12 residues long. The CDR3 reads CSVVGLAYEQYF. CDR3 in DNA: TGCAGCGTTGTGGGTCTAGCCTACGAGCAGTACTTC.

This clonotype has more than one count but fewer than ten. The rearrangement links TRBV14 to TRBJ2-1; maybe TRBD2 (6 bases). The CDR3 is made up of 16 amino acids. Trimming took 0 bases from V and 4 from J, leaving 13 bases between them. Germline CDR1 SGHDN, CDR2 FVKESK. CDR3 loop: CASSQESSAPYNEQFF. CDR3 bases: TGTGCCAGCAGCCAAGAGTCTAGCGCCCCTTACAATGAGCAGTTCTTC.

The chain links TRBV20-1 to TRBJ2-5; D is ambiguous. CDR3 length: 12 amino acids. Germline values: CDR1 DFQATT, CDR2 SNEGSKA (reference sequence). Between the trimmed V and J ends, which lost 7 bases and 11 bases, there was a span of 20 bases. Here the CDR3 reads CSGGTDMNEQYF. CDR3 coding DNA: TGCAGTGGTGGAACAGATATGAATGAGCAGTACTTC.